This T cell receptor beta chain appears in the sequencing data of a study of cytomegalovirus exposure and HLA in healthy donors (dated by TCRdb to about 2017). General notes on the study: An earlier analysis of 550 to 700 of the donors reported roughly 270 Gb of sequence data and some 120 million unique TCR beta sequences from 190 million or so T cells. Class I and class II HLA loci were covered by the typing at four-digit resolution. In a later genetic analysis, genome-wide SNP genotypes for about 55% of the 666 donors were used, and that subset was treated as a discovery cohort. Alongside the repertoire data, information on donor age, sex, ethnicity and CMV serostatus was compiled. The study profiled the T cell repertoires of hundreds of subjects by immunosequencing and related them to cytomegalovirus serostatus. Of the 300 to 500 genotyped donors, 75% to 85% were placed in the genetic ancestry cluster associated with self-reported Caucasian donors. All discovery cohort repertoires had been generated on a single sequencing platform. The later analysis used no new phenotypic data to find candidate immune exposures, relying instead on TCR beta sequences and their occurrence across donors. A few DR-DQ haplotypes were handled as single units for association and clustering because linkage in the cohort was strong. High-throughput TCR immunosequencing, statistical association of individual TCRs with disease status, and machine learning were combined to predict cytomegalovirus infection status. An earlier analysis of around 640 of the donors used high-throughput TCR beta sequencing to judge whether each TCR beta V gene segment behaved as functional or pseudogenic. Among about 360 genotyped donors of the cohort, an average of approximately 240,000 unique TCR beta nucleotide sequences were sequenced per donor, around a sixth of them non-productive. The number of typed donors differed by locus: about 620-640 for A, B, C, DRB1 and DQB1; roughly 510 for DQA1; 606 for DPA1; and about 450 for DPB1. To study patterns of TCR occurrence, a later analysis re-analyzed previously published TCR beta repertoires from 550 to 800 donors and added high-resolution HLA genotyping. Along with the approximately 620-subject first cohort, a separate validation cohort of more than 90 different subjects was used. An early release that covered 640 HLA-typed donors contained approximately 300 gigabases of sequencing data and about 93 million unique TCR sequences. The aim of the study was to test whether cataloging public T cell receptors could identify signatures of past pathogen exposure.

The cohort comprised several hundred healthy bone marrow donors. At the time of sampling, every cohort member was nominally healthy, though immune exposures that went unrecorded were likely present. The donor tested CMV seropositive, placing the donor among the 250 to 350 seropositive members of the cohort. Each donor provided a peripheral blood sample, and peripheral blood mononuclear cells were used for TCR beta sequencing. Genomic DNA was extracted from the blood cell samples with the Qiagen DNeasy Blood Extraction Kit. The library was produced with the immunoSEQ multiplex PCR assay. A mixture of 60 forward primers for TCR Vbeta segments and 13 reverse primers for TCR Jbeta segments was used in the multiplex PCR. A multiplex PCR assay on genomic DNA amplified the CDR3 region of rearranged TCR beta genes. The Illumina HiSeq System was used to sequence the amplified TCR beta libraries as 87-base-pair reads. As for the original processing: A later analysis tallied tens of millions of unique TCR beta chains across the approximately 670 repertoires, and around 12 million of those chains were shared by two or more donors. A nearest-neighbor algorithm error-corrected the raw reads and collapsed the reads into unique sequences, merging closely related sequences to remove PCR and sequencing errors. Alignment of CDR3 sequences to IMGT reference sequences was used to assign V, D and J gene segments. For a sequence to be retained, at least a six-nucleotide match to both a V gene segment and a J gene segment was required. Rearrangements were classified as productive when the CDR3 lacked stop codons and remained in frame with V and J, and all other rearrangements were classified as non-productive. Following IMGT convention, CDR3 was defined as the stretch from the second conserved V-encoded cysteine to the conserved J-encoded phenylalanine. In an earlier analysis of roughly 580 of the donors, sequences lacking an unambiguous match to a single V gene segment were excluded. In an earlier analysis of 500 to 750 of the donors, V segments were called functional above 56.7% productive rearrangements and were called segregating when the between-donor standard deviation exceeded 5%. To diagnose cytomegalovirus status from the catalog of TCR beta chain sequences, a statistical classification framework was built. In a later analysis, V and J genes were assigned by comparing TCR nucleotide sequences against IMGT/GENE-DB human TR gene sequences. In a later analysis, CDR3 sequences and most-parsimonious VDJ recombination scenarios were assigned using the TCRdist pipeline. A later analysis defined each TCR beta chain by its CDR3 amino acid sequence plus V-gene family, and excluded reads lacking a unique V-gene family. To address suspected cross-contamination and a sequencing artifact, a later analysis removed under 600 highly shared, low-generation-probability nucleotide sequences. In a later analysis, a clonal expansion index for each public chain was calculated from normalized within-repertoire ranks of inferred template counts. In a later analysis, generation probabilities were computed with a VDJ recombination model fitted to out-of-frame rearrangements, and the resulting probabilities were checked against IGoR. A later analysis scored TCR-TCR, TCR-HLA and TCR-CMV co-occurrence with hypergeometric tests, applying a repertoire-size bias correction to TCR pairs. To estimate false discovery rates, a later analysis permuted the HLA or CMV assignments 20 times. In a later analysis, co-occurring TCRs were grouped using DBSCAN, and TCRdist sequence similarity was added for clustering within HLA-allele-positive subsets. Repertoires with fewer than 30,000 or more than 120,000 public chains, plus five repertoires with anomalous nucleotide sharing, were excluded from co-occurrence clustering. The immuneACCESS repertoire file appears here via TCRdb, limited to in-frame rearrangements. These files lack a portion of the clones; in checked studies, under half of the deficit traces to unresolved V genes, and the cause of the others is not known. Clone size and the V and J calls come from that table; the DNA yielded D and trimming. This sample lists 150,000 to 200,000 clones; 81% were detected once. Around 2% of the sample rests with the top ten.

V loses 5 bases at its end and J loses 0 bases; junction bases beyond the gene matches: 5. The CDR3 runs 15 amino acids, cysteine and phenylalanine included. The sequence is cut down to CDR3 DNA, 45 bases in frame from base 1. CDR1 is given as MDHEN and CDR2 as SYDVKM, both from the germline V gene. The investigation overall reported the following: A further reported finding was that TCR beta sequences accurately predicted the HLA-A and HLA-B alleles for most subjects in the first cohort. According to a later analysis, most CMV-associated TCR beta chains appeared to be HLA-restricted, and the HLA associations seemed to be driven largely by CMV exposure. A group of highly shared sequence variants was considered likely to be a technical artifact of the sequencing pipeline. Sequencing depth was assumed to be roughly uniform across donors in the presence/absence analyses, though that assumption may not hold. At a false discovery rate of 0.05, a later analysis linked approximately 18,000 TCR beta sequences to specific HLA alleles. Because counts were too low, about 18 rarely observed V segments, including chromosome 9 orphons, were excluded from the earlier analysis of 587 of the donors. Broadly in line with IMGT annotations, most TCR beta V segments showed up in productive rearrangements about 87% or about 30% of the time in an earlier analysis of approximately 600 of the donors. Assigning TCR associations to individual alleles was difficult when HLA alleles, especially DR and DQ, strongly co-occurred. Only TCR beta chains were sequenced in this cohort, and the absence of alpha or paired-chain data limited detectable features. V-gene and J-gene trimming of TCR beta chains was associated with a missense DCLRE1C variant in a later genetic analysis, and the association was replicated in an independent cohort. Because HLA typing was missing for some donors at each locus, association tests included only the typed subset. CMV serostatus was the only immune exposure information available for the cohort. The study gave a list of about 170 TCR beta chains associated with cytomegalovirus. Cytomegalovirus status was reported to be diagnosed by the classifier with high specificity and sensitivity in both the original and validation cohorts. In a later analysis, TCR association rates were found to vary across HLA loci, with the most associated TCRs seen for DRB1 alleles and the fewest for HLA-C alleles. Three of the identified cytomegalovirus-associated TCR beta chains were confirmed in vitro to be specific for cytomegalovirus antigens. Most TCR sequences were seen in very few donors, while some public TCRs were found in many individuals. A later genetic analysis reported fewer N-insertions in productive TCRs among donors in an Asian-associated ancestry cluster than the roughly 690-donor mean. The authors suggested that the approach could potentially be generalized to other disease states and immunological phenotypes. Several of the top co-occurrence clusters appeared to be linked to parvovirus B19, influenza, CMV and Epstein-Barr virus, according to a later analysis. Correlated functional status among segregating V segments might be attributable to linkage disequilibrium, but an unknown experimental factor could not be ruled out. The 87-base-pair reads could not distinguish some IMGT-functional V segments, including TRBV6-2 and TRBV6-3, so those segments were excluded. Compared with equally common non-associated chains, HLA-associated TCR beta chains in a later analysis were more clonally expanded and had lower generation probabilities.

Points on this clone: Its antigen is currently not known. No much larger clonotype is one base removed from it; base qualities were not supplied.

The sequence derives from a woman between 18 and 29 years old in good health and CMV-seropositive. The sequenced sample was PBMCs. The chain is encoded by TRBV28 joined to TRBJ2-7; 9 bases in between match TRBD1. The nucleotides are TGTGCCAGCAGTCGGGACAGGGAGAGCTCCTACGAGCAGTACTTC. Its coded protein is CASSRDRESSYEQYF.